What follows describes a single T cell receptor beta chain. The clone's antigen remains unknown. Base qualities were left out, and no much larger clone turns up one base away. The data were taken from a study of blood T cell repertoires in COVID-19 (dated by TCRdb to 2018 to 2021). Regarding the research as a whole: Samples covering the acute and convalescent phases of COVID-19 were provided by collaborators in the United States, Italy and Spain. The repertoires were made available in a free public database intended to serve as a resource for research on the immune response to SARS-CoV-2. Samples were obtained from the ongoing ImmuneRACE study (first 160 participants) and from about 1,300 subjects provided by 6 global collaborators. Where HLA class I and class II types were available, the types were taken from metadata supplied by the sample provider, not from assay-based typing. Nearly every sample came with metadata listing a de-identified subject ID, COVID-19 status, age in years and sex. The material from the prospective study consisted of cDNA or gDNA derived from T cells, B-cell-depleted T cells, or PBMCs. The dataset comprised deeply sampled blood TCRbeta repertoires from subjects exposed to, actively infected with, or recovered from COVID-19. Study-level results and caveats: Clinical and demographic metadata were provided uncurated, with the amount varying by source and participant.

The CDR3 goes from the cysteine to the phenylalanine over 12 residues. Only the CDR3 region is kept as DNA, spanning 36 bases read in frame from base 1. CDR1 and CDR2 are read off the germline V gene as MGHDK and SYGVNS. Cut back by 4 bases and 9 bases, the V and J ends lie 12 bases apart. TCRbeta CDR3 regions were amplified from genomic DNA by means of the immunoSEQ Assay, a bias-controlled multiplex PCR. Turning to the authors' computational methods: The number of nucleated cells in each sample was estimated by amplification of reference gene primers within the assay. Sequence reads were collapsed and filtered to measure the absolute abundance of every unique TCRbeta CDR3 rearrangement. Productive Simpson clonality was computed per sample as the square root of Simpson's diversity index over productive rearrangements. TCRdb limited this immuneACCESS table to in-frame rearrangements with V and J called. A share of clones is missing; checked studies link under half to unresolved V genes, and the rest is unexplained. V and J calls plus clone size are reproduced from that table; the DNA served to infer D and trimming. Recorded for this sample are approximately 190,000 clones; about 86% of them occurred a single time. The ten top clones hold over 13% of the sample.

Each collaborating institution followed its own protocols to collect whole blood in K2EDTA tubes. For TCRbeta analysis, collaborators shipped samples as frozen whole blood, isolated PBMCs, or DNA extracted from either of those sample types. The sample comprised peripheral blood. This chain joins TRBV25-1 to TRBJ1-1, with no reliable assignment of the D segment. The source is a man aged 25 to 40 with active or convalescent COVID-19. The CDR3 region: CASSVGSGKAFF. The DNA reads TGTGCCAGCAGTGTCGGGTCCGGGAAAGCTTTCTTT.